The 3 T cell receptor beta chains below all came from one sample that was sequenced in a study of T cells in Graves' hyperthyroidism and ophthalmopathy. What was amplified from RNA transcripts were TCR beta CDR3 regions. A set of HTBI primers served as the primers for a first-round RT-PCR of the TCR CDR3. TCRdb reanalysed the multiplex PCR reads using MiXCR and keeps one entry per CDR3 protein. The sample shows about 460,000 distinct CDR3 sequences, approximately 23% of them seen only once. Sequenced input: blood. The receptors come from a woman between 65 and 79 years old with Graves' ophthalmopathy.

Comment on this clonotype: At one end, the junction sequence differs from germline, possibly due to a read error. V gene TRBV12-3 or TRBV12-4 combines with J gene TRBJ2-2; the D gene is possibly TRBD1 (8 bases). The CDR3 is made up of 19 amino acids. The CDR3 region is CDSGTGTLGAATGAGELFF. The CDR3 nucleotides are TGTGACAGCGGGACGGGAACCTTGGGGGCCGCGACAGGGGCCGGGGAGCTGTTTTTT.

The sample holds many counts of this clonotype. The V call is TRBV28, the J call TRBJ1-2; 7 bases agree with TRBD1. V was clipped by 3 bases and J by 8 bases; unmatched bases: 3. The CDR3 is made up of 12 amino acids. Germline CDR1 is MDHEN and CDR2 is SYDVKM. The CDR3 here is CASSFTGDGYTF. For the CDR3, the DNA is TGTGCCAGCAGTTTCACAGGGGACGGCTACACCTTC.

The chain uses TRBV18 and TRBJ1-1; 7 positions agree with TRBD1. CDR1 KGHSH and CDR2 LQKENI come from the germline V gene. With 2 bases clipped from V and 3 bases from J, the junction kept 12 bases outside the gene matches. The CDR3 is made up of 17 amino acids. The CDR3 DNA sequence: TGTGCCAGCTCACCAGCGGGACAGAGCCGGGGGGACACTGAAGCTTTCTTT. This sequence encodes CASSPAGQSRGDTEAFF.